Sequencing of this T cell receptor beta chain was carried out in a study of cytomegalovirus exposure and HLA in healthy donors. Both 60 Vbeta primers and 13 Jbeta primers went into the PCR. Data came from immunoSEQ multiplex PCR; TCRdb stores just in-frame clones and leaves some out. The sample consists of 250,000 to 350,000 clones, 75% to 90% of them appearing once. Input material: PBMCs. The sequence was collected from a man between 40 and 49 years old in good health and CMV-seropositive.

The CDR3 bases are TGTGCCAGTAGTATTAGGACTAGCGGGGGCCTCTCCTACAATGAGCAGTTCTTC. Its translation is CASSIRTSGGLSYNEQFF. The chain joins TRBV19 to TRBJ2-1; the match to TRBD2 covers 13 bases. Germline loops: CDR1 LNHDA, CDR2 SQIVND (reference sequence). V shed 3 bases and J 0 bases; nucleotides not matched to a gene: 5. The CDR3 is made up of 18 amino acids.